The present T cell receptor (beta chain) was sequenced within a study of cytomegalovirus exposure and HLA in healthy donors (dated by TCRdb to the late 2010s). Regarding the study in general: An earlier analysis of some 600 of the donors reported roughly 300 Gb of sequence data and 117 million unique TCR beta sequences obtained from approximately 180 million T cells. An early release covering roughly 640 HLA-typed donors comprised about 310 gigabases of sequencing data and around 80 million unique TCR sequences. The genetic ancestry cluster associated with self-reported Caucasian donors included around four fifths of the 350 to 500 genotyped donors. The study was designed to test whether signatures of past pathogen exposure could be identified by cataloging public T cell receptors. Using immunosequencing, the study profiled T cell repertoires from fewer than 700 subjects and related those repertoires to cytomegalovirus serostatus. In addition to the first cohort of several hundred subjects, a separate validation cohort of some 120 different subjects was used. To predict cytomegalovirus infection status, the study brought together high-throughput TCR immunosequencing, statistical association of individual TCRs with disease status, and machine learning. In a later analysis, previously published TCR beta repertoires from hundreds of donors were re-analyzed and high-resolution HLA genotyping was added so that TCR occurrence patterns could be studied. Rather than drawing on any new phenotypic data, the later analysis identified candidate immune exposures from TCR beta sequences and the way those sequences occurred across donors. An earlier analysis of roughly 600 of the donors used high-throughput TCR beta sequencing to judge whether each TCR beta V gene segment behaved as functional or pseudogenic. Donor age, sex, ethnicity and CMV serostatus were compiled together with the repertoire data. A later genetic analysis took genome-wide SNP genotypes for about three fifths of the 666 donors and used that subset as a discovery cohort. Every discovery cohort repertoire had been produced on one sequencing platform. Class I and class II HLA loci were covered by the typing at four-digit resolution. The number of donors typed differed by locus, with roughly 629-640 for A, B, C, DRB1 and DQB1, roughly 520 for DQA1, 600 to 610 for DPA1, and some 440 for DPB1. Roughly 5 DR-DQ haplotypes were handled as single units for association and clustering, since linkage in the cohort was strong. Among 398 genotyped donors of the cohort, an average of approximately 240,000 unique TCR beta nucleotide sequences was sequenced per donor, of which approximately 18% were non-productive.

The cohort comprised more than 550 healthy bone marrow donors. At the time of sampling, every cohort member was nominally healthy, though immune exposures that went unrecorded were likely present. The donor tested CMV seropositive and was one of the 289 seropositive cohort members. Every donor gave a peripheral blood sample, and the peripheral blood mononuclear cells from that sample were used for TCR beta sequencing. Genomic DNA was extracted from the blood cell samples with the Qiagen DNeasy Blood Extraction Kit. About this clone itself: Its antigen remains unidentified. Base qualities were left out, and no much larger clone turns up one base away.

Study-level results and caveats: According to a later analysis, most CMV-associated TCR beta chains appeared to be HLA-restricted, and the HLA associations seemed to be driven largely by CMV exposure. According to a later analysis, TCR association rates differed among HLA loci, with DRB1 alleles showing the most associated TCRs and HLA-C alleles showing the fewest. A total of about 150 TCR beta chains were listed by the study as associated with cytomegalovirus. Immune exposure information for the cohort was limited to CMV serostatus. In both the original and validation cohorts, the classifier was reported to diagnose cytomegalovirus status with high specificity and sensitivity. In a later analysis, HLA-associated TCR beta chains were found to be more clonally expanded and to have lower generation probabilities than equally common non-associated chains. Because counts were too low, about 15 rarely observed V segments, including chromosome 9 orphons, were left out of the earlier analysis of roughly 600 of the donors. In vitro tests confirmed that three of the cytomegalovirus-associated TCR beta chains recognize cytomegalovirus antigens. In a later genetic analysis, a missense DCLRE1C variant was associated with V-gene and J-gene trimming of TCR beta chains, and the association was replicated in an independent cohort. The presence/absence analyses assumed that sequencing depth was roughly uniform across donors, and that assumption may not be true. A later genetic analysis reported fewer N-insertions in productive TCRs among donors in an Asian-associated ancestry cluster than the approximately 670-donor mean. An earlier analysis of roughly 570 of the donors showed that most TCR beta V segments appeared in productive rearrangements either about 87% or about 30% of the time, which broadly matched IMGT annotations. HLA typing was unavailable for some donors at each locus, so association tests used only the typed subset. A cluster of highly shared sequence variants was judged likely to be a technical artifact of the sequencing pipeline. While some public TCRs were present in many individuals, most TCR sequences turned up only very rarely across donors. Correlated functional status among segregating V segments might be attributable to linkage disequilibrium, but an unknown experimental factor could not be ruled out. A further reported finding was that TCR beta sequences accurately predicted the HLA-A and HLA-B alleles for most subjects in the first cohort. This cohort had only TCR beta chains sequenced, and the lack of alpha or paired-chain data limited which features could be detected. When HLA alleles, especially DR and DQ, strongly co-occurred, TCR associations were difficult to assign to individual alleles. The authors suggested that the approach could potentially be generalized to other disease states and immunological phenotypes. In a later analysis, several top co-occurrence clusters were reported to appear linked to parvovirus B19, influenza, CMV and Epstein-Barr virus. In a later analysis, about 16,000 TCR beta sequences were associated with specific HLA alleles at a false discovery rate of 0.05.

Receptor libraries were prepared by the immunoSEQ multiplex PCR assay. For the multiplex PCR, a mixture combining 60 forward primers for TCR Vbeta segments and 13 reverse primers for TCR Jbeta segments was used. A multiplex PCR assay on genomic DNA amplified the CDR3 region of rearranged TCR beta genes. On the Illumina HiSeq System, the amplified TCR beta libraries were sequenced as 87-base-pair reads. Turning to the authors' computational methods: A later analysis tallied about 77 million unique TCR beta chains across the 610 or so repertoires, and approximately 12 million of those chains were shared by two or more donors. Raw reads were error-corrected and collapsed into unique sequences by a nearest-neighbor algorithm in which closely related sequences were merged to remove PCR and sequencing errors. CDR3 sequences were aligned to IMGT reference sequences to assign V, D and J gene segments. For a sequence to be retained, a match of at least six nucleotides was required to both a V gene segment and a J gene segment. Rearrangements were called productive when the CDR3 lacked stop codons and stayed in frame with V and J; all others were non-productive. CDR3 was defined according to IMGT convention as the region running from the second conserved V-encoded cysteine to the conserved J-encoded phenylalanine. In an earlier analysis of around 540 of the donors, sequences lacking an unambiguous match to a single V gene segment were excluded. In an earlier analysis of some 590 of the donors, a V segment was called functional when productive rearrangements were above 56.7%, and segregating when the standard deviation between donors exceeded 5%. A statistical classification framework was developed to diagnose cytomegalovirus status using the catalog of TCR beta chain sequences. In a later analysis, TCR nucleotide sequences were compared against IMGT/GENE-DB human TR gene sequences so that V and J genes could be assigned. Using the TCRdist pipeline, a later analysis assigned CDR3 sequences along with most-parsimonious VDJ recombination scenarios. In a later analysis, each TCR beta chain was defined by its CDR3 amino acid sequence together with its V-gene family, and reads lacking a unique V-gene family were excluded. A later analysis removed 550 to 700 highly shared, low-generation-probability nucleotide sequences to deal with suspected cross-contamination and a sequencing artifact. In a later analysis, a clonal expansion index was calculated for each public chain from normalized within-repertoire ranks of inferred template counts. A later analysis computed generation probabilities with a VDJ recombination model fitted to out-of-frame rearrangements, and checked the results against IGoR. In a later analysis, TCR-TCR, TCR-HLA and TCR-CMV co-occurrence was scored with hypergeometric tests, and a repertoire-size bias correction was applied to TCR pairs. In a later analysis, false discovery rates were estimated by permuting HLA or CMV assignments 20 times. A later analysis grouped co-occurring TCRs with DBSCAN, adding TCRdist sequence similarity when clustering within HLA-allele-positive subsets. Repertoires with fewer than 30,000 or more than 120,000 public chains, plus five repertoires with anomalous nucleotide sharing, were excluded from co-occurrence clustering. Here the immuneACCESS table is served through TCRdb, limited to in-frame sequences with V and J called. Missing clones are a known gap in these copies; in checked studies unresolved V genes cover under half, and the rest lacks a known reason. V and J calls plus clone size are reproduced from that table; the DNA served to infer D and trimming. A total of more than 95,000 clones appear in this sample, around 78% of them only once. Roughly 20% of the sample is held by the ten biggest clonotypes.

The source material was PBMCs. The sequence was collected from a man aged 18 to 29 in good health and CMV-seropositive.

CDR3 protein: CASSPDRVTYGYTF. Read as DNA, the sequence is TGTGCCAGCTCACCGGACAGGGTAACTTATGGCTACACCTTC. The rearrangement combines TRBV18 with TRBJ1-2, with 8 bases matching TRBD1. Based on the germline V gene, the CDR1 and CDR2 sequences are KGHSH and LQKENI. Inclusive of the bounding cysteine and phenylalanine, the CDR3 is 14 residues long. The entry retains the CDR3 DNA only, 42 bases that are in frame from base 1. V loses 3 bases at its end and J loses 5 bases; junction bases beyond the gene matches: 5.